This entry lists 8 T cell receptor beta chains sequenced from one sample in a study of blood T cell repertoires in COVID-19. Data came from immunoSEQ multiplex PCR; TCRdb stores just in-frame clones and leaves some out. The table includes 100,000 to 150,000 clones, about 91% detected once. Sequencing was done on a sample of peripheral blood. The source of these receptors is a man aged 45 to 65 with acute or convalescent COVID-19.

This clone showed up just a few times. CDR3 in DNA: TGTGCCAGCAGCGGACAGGGTTTGGCCTACGAGCAGTACTTC. It is translated as CASSGQGLAYEQYF. This chain links TRBV7-9 with TRBJ2-7, with 8 bases that match TRBD1. CDR3 length: 14 residues. Germline V gene lookup returns CDR1 SEHNR and CDR2 FQNEAQ (reference sequence). V shed 5 bases, J shed 2 bases, and the junction held 5 bases outside the gene matches.

V gene TRBV6-6 combines with J gene TRBJ1-3, with D perhaps matching TRBD1 (6 bases). Germline lookup yields CDR1 MNHNY and CDR2 SVGAGI (reference sequence). The CDR3 is made up of 19 amino acids. With 5 bases removed from V and 1 base from J, the gap between germline ends came to 24 bases. As DNA, the CDR3 is TGTGCCAGCAGTCCCCGGGTATCCCCACAAGGGGGATCTGGAAACACCATATATTTT. Translating gives CASSPRVSPQGGSGNTIYF.

This rearrangement joins TRBV27 to TRBJ1-2; D may be TRBD1 (6 bases). Germline V gene lookup returns CDR1 MNHEY and CDR2 SMNVEV (reference sequence). The CDR3 has 16 residues. Trimming took 6 bases from V and 6 from J, leaving 23 bases between them. The chain's CDR3 is CASSSRPVVTGDGYTF. The CDR3 DNA follows: TGTGCCAGCAGCTCCCGACCAGTTGTGACAGGAGATGGCTACACCTTC.

The count of this clone is one. V usage is TRBV7-2 and J usage is TRBJ2-3; TRBD1 aligns across 7 bases. V gave up 2 bases and J gave up 8 bases; unmatched junction bases: 10. CDR1 is SGHTA, CDR2 FQGNSA, per germline. The CDR3 runs to 15 residues. DNA of the CDR3: TGTGCCAGCAGCTTACGAGGGGGCGGTGTGGTTACGCAGTATTTT. Translating it yields CASSLRGGGVVTQYF.

V gene TRBV18 combines with J gene TRBJ1-5, with unresolved D. This CDR3 comprises 15 residues. Per germline, CDR1 KGHSH and CDR2 LQKENI. The ends were cut back, 4 bases at V and 4 bases at J, with 14 bases in the middle. The CDR3 nucleotides are TGTGCCAGCTCACTTTCCCGACGGGAAAATCAGCCCCAGCATTTT. This sequence encodes CASSLSRRENQPQHF. Full variable domain (remainder filled in from reference TRBV18 and TRBJ1-5): NAGVMQNPRHLVRRRGQEARLRCSPMKGHSHVYWYRQLPEEGLKFMVYLQKENIIDESGMPKERFSAEFPKEGPSILRIQQVVRGDSAAYFCASSLSRRENQPQHFGDGTRLSIL.

This chain connects TRBV5-1 to TRBJ1-1; D ambiguous. The CDR3 runs to 16 residues. Germline CDR1 SGHRS, CDR2 YFSETQ. V was clipped by 5 bases and J by 3 bases, with 20 bases between them. The CDR3 here is CASSPRPPGLDTEAFF. The CDR3 region has the DNA TGCGCCAGCAGTCCCCGACCTCCGGGTCTGGACACTGAAGCTTTCTTT.

In its sample, this clone was seen a few times. One end of the junction does not line up with germline, which may come from a read error. The chain uses TRBV12-3 or TRBV12-4 and TRBJ1-2; no reliable D call. This CDR3 contains 11 residues. CDR3 nucleotides: TGTGCCAGCAGTTTATTTTTAGAACCCCAATTC. Translated, it gives CASSLFLEPQF.

This clone was detected a few times. The chain joins TRBV5-6 to TRBJ1-1; D uncertain. CDR3 length: 15 amino acids. CDR1 is SGHDT and CDR2 is YYEEEE in the germline V gene. V was cut by 1 base and J by 4 bases, with 14 bases left in between. The CDR3 loop reads CASSLRISVGTEAFF. CDR3 sequence (DNA): TGTGCCAGCAGCTTGAGGATAAGCGTTGGCACTGAAGCTTTCTTT. The full variable domain, completed using reference TRBV5-6 and TRBJ1-1, is DAGVTQSPTHLIKTRGQQVTLRCSPKSGHDTVSWYQQALGQGPQFIFQYYEEEERQRGNFPDRFSGHQFPNYSSELNVNALLLGDSALYLCASSLRISVGTEAFFGQGTRLTVV.